This T cell receptor (beta chain) was found in a study of blood T cell repertoires in COVID-19. Background on the study: Samples taken during acute and convalescent COVID-19 were collected in the United States, Italy and Spain.

Produced via immunoSEQ multiplex PCR; TCRdb's table is partial and in-frame only. The sample contains approximately 140,000 clones, roughly 84% of which appear only once. Germline CDR1 MNHEY, CDR2 SVGEGT. The CDR3 loop spans 15 amino acids. V gave up 2 bases and J gave up 5 bases; unmatched junction bases: 8. This sequence was found in a woman of 80 years or more with acute or convalescent COVID-19. Material: peripheral blood. The V call is TRBV6-2 or TRBV6-3, the J call TRBJ2-7, with 8 positions matching TRBD1. Written as DNA, the CDR3 is TGTGCCAGCAGTTACCCCACGGACAGGGCCCACGAGCAGTACTTC. It encodes CASSYPTDRAHEQYF.